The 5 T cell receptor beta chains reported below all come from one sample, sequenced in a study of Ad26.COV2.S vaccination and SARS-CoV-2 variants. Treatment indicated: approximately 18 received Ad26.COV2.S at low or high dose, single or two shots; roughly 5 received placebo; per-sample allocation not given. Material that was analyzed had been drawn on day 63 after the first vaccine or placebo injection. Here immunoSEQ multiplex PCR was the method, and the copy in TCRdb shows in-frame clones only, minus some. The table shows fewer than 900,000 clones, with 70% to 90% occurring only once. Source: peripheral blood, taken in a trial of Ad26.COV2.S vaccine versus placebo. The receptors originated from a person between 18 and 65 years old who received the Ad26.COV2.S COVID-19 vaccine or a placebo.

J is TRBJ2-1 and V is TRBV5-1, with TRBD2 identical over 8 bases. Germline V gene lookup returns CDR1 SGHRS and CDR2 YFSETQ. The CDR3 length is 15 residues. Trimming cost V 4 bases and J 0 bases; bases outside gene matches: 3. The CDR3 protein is CASSRGGSSYNEQFF. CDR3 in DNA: TGCGCCAGCAGCCGCGGGGGGTCCTCCTACAATGAGCAGTTCTTC.

This CDR3 is CAWSPHGRYEQYF. CDR3 nucleotides: TGTGCCTGGAGTCCTCATGGACGATACGAGCAGTACTTC. The chain recombines TRBV30 with TRBJ2-7; D is uncertain. The germline V gene encodes CDR1 GTSNPN and CDR2 SVGIG (reference sequence). The CDR3 is made up of 13 amino acids. The V end was cut by 2 bases, the J end by 4 bases, with 12 bases between.

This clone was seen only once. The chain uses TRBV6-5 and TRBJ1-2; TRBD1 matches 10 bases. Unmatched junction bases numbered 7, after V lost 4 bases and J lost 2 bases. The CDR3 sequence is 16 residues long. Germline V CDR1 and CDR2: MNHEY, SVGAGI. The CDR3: CASSSTGGAGNYGYTF. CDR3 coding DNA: TGTGCCAGCAGTTCGACAGGGGGCGCGGGGAACTATGGCTACACCTTC.

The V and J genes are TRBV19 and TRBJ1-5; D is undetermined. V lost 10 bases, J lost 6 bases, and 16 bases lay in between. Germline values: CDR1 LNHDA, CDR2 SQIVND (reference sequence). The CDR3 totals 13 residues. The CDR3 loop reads CATSPLAGQPQHF. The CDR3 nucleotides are TGTGCCACTTCCCCCCTTGCCGGTCAGCCCCAGCATTTT.

This chain's CDR3 is CASSLGPSGAQETQYF. The CDR3 bases are TGCGCCAGCAGCTTGGGCCCCTCGGGGGCACAAGAGACCCAGTACTTC. This sequence joins TRBV5-1 and TRBJ2-5; D may match TRBD1 or TRBD2 (6 bases each). The CDR3 is 16 amino acids. CDR1 and CDR2 from the germline V gene are SGHRS and YFSETQ. Trimming stripped 0 bases from V and 2 bases from J, with 14 bases between.